The next 17 T cell receptor beta chains were all read from a single sample in a study of blood T cell repertoires in COVID-19. Profiling relied on immunoSEQ multiplex PCR, and the TCRdb table lists in-frame clones only, not all of them. The data hold 380,000 or so clones, with about 86% observed a single time. Sample: peripheral blood. The source of these receptors is an older woman with COVID-19, enrolled during active disease.

This clone appeared a few times. The chain combines TRBV11-2 with TRBJ1-1; D not certain. Germline V gene lookup returns CDR1 SGHAT and CDR2 FQNNGV. CDR3 length equals 13 residues. V shed 4 bases and J shed 1 base, with 7 bases lying between them. The CDR3 DNA follows: TGTGCCAGCAGCTATATGTCGAACACTGAAGCTTTCTTT. As protein: CASSYMSNTEAFF. The complete variable domain, with remaining parts taken from reference TRBV11-2 and TRBJ1-1, reads EAGVAQSPRYKIIEKRQSVAFWCNPISGHATLYWYQQILGQGPKLLIQFQNNGVVDDSQLPKDRFSAERLKGVDSTLKIQPAKLEDSAVYLCASSYMSNTEAFFGQGTRLTVV.

The genes are TRBV6-5 and TRBJ1-1; TRBD1 might be the D (5 bases). The CDR3 length is 16 residues. V lost 0 bases to trimming and J lost 4 bases, with 15 bases between them. Germline CDR1 MNHEY, CDR2 SVGAGI. The CDR3 coding sequence is TGTGCCAGCAGTTACTCTACCTTGCAGGGATCCACTGAAGCTTTCTTT. Encoded protein: CASSYSTLQGSTEAFF.

The V gene is TRBV4-1, the J gene TRBJ2-3; maybe TRBD1 (6 bases). Germline V CDR1 and CDR2: MGHRA, YSYEKL. Deletions cut 0 bases from V and 4 bases from J, with 11 bases between. This CDR3 has 15 residues. The CDR3 sequence: CASSQDAQGSDTQYF. The CDR3 coding sequence is TGCGCCAGCAGCCAAGATGCTCAGGGGTCAGATACGCAGTATTTT.

The rearrangement links TRBV3-1 (or the pseudogene TRBV3-2) to TRBJ1-1; D gene uncertain. Germline V lookup: CDR1 LGHDT, CDR2 YNNKEL (reference sequence). The CDR3 spans 15 residues. V was trimmed by 2 bases and J by 1 base, leaving 11 bases between them. The CDR3 DNA sequence: TGTGCCAGCAGCCAAAATCGTAGCCCGAACACTGAAGCTTTCTTT. Amino acids: CASSQNRSPNTEAFF.

This rearrangement joins TRBV19 to TRBJ1-1; 7 bases map to TRBD1. V trimming: 9 bases; J trimming: 10 bases; junction bases outside the gene matches: 8. Germline V gene lookup returns CDR1 LNHDA and CDR2 SQIVND (reference sequence). This CDR3 has 11 residues. DNA for the CDR3: TGTGCCAGCCGACAGGGTTTTTTAGCTTTCTTT. Residues: CASRQGFLAFF.

This clone was found a few times. The sample carries other DNA sequences with the same CDR3. The chain uses TRBV5-1 and TRBJ2-5; D is ambiguous. CDR3 length equals 11 residues. The V end lost 4 bases, the J end lost 2 bases, and 3 bases lay between the germline ends. CDR1 SGHRS and CDR2 YFSETQ come from the germline V gene. Here the CDR3 DNA reads TGCGCCAGCAGCCTGCAAGAGACCCAGTACTTC. Protein product: CASSLQETQYF.

Written as DNA, the CDR3 is TGCGCCAGCAGCTTCGAACCAGACAGGGCGACAGCAGTGAACACTGAAGCTTTCTTT. It encodes CASSFEPDRATAVNTEAFF. The chain couples TRBV5-1 to TRBJ1-1; 7 nucleotides line up with TRBD1. Trimming removed 2 bases from V and 0 bases from J; junction bases left unmatched: 16. Germline V gene lookup returns CDR1 SGHRS and CDR2 YFSETQ. The CDR3 totals 19 residues.

The CDR3 region has the DNA TGTGCCAGCATACCAAATCTTCAGGGCGGGGAGCTGTTTTTT. Its protein is CASIPNLQGGELFF. The V call is TRBV2, the J call TRBJ2-2, with a weak D call TRBD1 (5 bases). The CDR3 is made up of 14 amino acids. V shed 7 bases and J shed 7 bases, with 16 bases lying between them. Germline loops: CDR1 SNHLY, CDR2 FYNNEI.

This clone was seen a few times. The rearrangement uses TRBV30 and TRBJ2-7; the D gene is possibly TRBD1 (5 bases). Germline V lookup: CDR1 GTSNPN, CDR2 SVGIG (reference sequence). Trimming took off 5 bases at V and 7 bases at J, with 12 bases between the two ends. This CDR3 has 11 amino acids. CDR3 region: CAWQGPREQYF. The CDR3 coding sequence is TGTGCCTGGCAGGGCCCTCGGGAGCAGTACTTC.

The chain uses TRBV11-3 and TRBJ1-1, with 10 positions matching TRBD1. The length of the CDR3 is 15 residues. The trim removed 1 base at V and 6 bases at J, leaving 5 bases unmatched. The germline V gene has CDR1 SGHNT and CDR2 YENEEA. In DNA form, the CDR3 reads TGTGCCAGCAGCTTAGTAGGGGGGACAGGGGCTGAAGCTTTCTTT. Residues: CASSLVGGTGAEAFF.

The chain employs TRBV19 and TRBJ1-2; weak D call: TRBD1 (6 bases). Germline CDR1 LNHDA, CDR2 SQIVND (reference sequence). The V and J ends lost 2 bases and 8 bases respectively, with 12 bases between them. The CDR3 sequence is 13 residues long. The CDR3 loop reads CASSISGDRGYTF. In nucleotides, the CDR3 is TGTGCCAGTAGTATATCAGGGGATCGCGGCTACACCTTC.

The chain has TRBV30 and TRBJ1-3, with D perhaps TRBD1 (5 bases). Trimming removed 5 bases at V and 0 bases at J, with 11 bases between. This CDR3 has 14 residues. In germline, CDR1 is GTSNPN, CDR2 SVGIG (reference sequence). CDR3 region: CAWSQGTSGNTIYF. The CDR3 DNA reads as TGTGCCTGGTCCCAGGGAACCTCTGGAAACACCATATATTTT.

This chain uses TRBV6-2 or TRBV6-3 with TRBJ2-7; D possibly corresponds to TRBD2 (6 bases). Germline V gene sequence: CDR1 MNHEY, CDR2 SVGEGT. The CDR3 is 12 residues long. V lost 5 bases to trimming and J lost 5 bases, with 10 bases between them. CDR3 sequence reads: CASSDGGNEQYF. CDR3 in DNA: TGTGCCAGCAGTGACGGGGGAAACGAGCAGTACTTC.

This clone was detected a few times. The chain employs TRBV9 and TRBJ1-6; D is uncertain. V was pared by 0 bases and J by 10 bases, with 11 bases between. The CDR3 runs to 14 residues. From germline, CDR1 is SGDLS and CDR2 YYNGEE. The CDR3 DNA reads TGTGCCAGCAGCGTAGACAGAGTCTTGTCACCCCTCCACTTT. Its protein is CASSVDRVLSPLHF.

The chain combines TRBV9 with TRBJ2-3; D is perhaps TRBD2 (5 bases). The CDR3 runs to 15 residues. V was shortened by 0 bases and J by 3 bases, with 11 bases between the two germline ends. The germline V gene has CDR1 SGDLS and CDR2 YYNGEE. The CDR3 region is CASSVAPPGTDTQYF. The CDR3 DNA is TGTGCCAGCAGCGTAGCCCCCCCGGGGACAGATACGCAGTATTTT.

Points on this clone: This sample includes further DNA sequences coding for the same CDR3. The V gene is TRBV5-1, the J gene TRBJ2-2, with D perhaps TRBD2 (6 bases). The CDR3 runs to 15 residues. Germline V gene lookup returns CDR1 SGHRS and CDR2 YFSETQ. The V gene lost 4 bases and the J gene lost 6 bases, with 16 bases spanning the gap. The CDR3 DNA is TGCGCCAGCAGCCCCCTGGCCGGAGGGCCCGGGGAGCTGTTTTTT. The encoded protein is CASSPLAGGPGELFF.

This chain connects TRBV9 to TRBJ2-2, with 15 bases fitting TRBD2. Germline lookup yields CDR1 SGDLS and CDR2 YYNGEE. Trimming cost V 3 bases and J 0 bases; bases outside gene matches: 3. This CDR3 is built from 18 residues. In DNA, the CDR3 is TGTGCCAGCAGCGCCCGGACTAGCGGGGGGGCGAACACCGGGGAGCTGTTTTTT. It yields the protein CASSARTSGGANTGELFF.